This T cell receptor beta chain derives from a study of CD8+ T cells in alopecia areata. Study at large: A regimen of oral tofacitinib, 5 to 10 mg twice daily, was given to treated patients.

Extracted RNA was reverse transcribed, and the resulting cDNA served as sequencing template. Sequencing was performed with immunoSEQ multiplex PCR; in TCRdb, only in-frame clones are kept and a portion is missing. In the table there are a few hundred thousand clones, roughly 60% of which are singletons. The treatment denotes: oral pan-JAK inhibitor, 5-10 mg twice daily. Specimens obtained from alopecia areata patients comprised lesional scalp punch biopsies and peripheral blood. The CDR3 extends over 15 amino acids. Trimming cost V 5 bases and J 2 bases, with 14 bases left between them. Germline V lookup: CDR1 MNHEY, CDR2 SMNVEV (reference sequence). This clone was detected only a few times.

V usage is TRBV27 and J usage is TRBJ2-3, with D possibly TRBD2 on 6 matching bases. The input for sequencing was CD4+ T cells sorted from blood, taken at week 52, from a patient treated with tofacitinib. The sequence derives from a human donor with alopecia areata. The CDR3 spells CASSIQTRDTDTQYF. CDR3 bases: TGTGCCAGCAGTATTCAGACTAGGGACACAGATACGCAGTATTTT.